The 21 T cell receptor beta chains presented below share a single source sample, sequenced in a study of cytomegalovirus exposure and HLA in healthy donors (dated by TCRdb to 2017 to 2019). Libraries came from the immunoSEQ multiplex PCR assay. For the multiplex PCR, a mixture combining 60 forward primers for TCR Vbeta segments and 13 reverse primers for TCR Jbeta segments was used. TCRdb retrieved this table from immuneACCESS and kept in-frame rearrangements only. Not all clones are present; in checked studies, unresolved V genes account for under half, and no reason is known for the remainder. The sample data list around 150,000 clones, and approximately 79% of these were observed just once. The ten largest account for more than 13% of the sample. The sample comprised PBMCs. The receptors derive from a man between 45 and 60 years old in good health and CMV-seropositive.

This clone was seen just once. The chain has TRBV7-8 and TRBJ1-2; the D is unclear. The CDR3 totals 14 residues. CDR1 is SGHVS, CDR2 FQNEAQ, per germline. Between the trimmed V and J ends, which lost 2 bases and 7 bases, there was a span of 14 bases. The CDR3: CASSLTGQASGYTF. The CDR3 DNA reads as TGTGCCAGCAGCTTAACCGGTCAAGCAAGTGGCTACACCTTC.

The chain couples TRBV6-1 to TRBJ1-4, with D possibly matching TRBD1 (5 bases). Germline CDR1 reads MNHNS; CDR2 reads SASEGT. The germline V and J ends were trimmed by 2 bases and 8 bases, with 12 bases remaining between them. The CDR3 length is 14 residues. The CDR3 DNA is TGTGCCAGCAGTGAATGGGGGGAAGGAGAAAAACTGTTTTTT. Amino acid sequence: CASSEWGEGEKLFF.

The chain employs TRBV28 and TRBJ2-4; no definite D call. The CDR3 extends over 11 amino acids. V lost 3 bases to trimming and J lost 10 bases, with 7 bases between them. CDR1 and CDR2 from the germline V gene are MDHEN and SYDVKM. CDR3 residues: CASSLAGIQYF. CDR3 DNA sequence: TGTGCCAGCAGTTTGGCCGGGATTCAGTACTTC. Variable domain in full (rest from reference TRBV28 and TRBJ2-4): DVKVTQSSRYLVKRTGEKVFLECVQDMDHENMFWYRQDPGLGLRLIYFSYDVKMKEKGDIPEGYSVSREKKERFSLILESASTNQTSMYLCASSLAGIQYFGAGTRLSVL.

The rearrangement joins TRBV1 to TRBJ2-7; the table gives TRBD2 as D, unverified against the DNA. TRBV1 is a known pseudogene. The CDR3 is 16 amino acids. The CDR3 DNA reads TGCACCAGCAGCCAAGAGTCCTTATGGGCGGGGTACGAGCAGTACTTC. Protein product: CTSSQESLWAGYEQYF.

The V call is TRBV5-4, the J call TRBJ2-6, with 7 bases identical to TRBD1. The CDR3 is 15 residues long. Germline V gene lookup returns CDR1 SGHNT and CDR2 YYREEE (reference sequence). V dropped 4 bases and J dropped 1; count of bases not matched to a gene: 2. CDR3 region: CASSPGGSGANVLTF. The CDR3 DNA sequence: TGTGCCAGCAGCCCAGGGGGATCTGGGGCCAACGTCCTGACTTTC. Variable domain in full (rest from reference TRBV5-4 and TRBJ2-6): ETGVTQSPTHLIKTRGQQVTLRCSSQSGHNTVSWYQQALGQGPQFIFQYYREEENGRGNFPPRFSGLQFPNYSSELNVNALELDDSALYLCASSPGGSGANVLTFGAGSRLTVL.

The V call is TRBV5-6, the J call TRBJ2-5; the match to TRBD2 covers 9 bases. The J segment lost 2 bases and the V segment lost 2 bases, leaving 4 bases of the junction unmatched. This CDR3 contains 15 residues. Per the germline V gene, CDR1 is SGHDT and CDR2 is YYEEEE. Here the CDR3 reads CASSFGAGGQETQYF. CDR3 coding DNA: TGTGCCAGCAGCTTTGGAGCGGGGGGACAAGAGACCCAGTACTTC.

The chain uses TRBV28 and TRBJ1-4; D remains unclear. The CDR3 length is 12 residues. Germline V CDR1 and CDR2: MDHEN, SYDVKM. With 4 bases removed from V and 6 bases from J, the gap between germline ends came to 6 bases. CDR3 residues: CASSSEDEKLFF. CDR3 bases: TGTGCCAGCAGTTCGGAGGATGAAAAACTGTTTTTT.

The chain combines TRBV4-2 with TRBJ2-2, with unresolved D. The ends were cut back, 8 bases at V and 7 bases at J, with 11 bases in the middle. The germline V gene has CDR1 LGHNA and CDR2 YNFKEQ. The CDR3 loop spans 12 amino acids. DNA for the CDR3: TGTGCCAGCCGCCTAGGAGTCGGGGAGCTGTTTTTT. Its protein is CASRLGVGELFF.

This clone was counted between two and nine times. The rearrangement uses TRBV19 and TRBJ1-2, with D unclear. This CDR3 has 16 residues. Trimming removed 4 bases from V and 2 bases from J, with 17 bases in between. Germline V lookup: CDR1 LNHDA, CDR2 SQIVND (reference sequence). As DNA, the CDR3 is TGTGCCAGTAGTACAACTCATTCGACACCCAACTATGGCTACACCTTC. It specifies CASSTTHSTPNYGYTF. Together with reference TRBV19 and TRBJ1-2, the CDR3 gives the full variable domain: DGGITQSPKYLFRKEGQNVTLSCEQNLNHDAMYWYRQDPGQGLRLIYYSQIVNDFQKGDIAEGYSVSREKKESFPLTVTSAQKNPTAFYLCASSTTHSTPNYGYTFGSGTRLTVV.

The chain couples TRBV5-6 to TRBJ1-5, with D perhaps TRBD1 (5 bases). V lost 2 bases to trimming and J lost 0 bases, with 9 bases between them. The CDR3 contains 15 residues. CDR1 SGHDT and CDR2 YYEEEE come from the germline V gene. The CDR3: CASSLGQNSNQPQHF. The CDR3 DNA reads TGTGCCAGCAGCTTAGGACAAAATAGCAATCAGCCCCAGCATTTT.

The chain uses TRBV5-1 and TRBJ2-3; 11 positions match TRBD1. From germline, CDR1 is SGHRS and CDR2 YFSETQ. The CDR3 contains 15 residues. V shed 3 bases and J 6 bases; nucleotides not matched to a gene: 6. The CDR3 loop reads CASSSGTGGFDTQYF. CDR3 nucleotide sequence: TGCGCCAGCAGCTCCGGGACAGGGGGATTTGATACGCAGTATTTT.

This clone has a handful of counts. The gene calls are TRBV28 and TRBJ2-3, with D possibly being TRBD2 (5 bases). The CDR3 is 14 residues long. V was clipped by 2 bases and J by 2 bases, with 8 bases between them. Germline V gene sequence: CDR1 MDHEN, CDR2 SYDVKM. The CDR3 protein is CASSLTGSTDTQYF. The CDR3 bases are TGTGCCAGCAGTTTAACGGGGTCCACAGATACGCAGTATTTT.

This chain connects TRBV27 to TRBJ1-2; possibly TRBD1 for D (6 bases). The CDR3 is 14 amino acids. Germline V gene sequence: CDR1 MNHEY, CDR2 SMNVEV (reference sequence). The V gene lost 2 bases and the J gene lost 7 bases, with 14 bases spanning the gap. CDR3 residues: CASSLGGQGAGYTF. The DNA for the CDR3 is TGTGCCAGCAGTTTAGGGGGCCAAGGGGCTGGCTACACCTTC.

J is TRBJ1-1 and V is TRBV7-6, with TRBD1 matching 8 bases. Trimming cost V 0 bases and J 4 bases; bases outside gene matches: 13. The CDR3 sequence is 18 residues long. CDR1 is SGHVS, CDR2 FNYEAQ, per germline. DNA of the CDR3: TGTGCCAGCAGCTTAGCCGTGGGACAGGCAGAGGGATCCACTGAAGCTTTCTTT. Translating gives CASSLAVGQAEGSTEAFF.

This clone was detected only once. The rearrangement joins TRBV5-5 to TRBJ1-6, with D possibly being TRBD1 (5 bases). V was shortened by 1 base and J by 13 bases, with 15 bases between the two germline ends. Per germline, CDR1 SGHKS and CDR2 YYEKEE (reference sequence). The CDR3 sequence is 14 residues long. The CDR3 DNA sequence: TGTGCCAGCAGCTTGAGGTTTGGGGCGACTCCCCTCCACTTT. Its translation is CASSLRFGATPLHF.

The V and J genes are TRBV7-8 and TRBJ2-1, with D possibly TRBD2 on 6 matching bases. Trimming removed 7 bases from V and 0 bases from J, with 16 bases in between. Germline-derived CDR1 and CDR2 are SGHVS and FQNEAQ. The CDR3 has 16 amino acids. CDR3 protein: CASNIGRGSSYNEQFF. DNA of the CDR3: TGTGCCAGCAACATAGGTCGGGGGAGCTCCTACAATGAGCAGTTCTTC.

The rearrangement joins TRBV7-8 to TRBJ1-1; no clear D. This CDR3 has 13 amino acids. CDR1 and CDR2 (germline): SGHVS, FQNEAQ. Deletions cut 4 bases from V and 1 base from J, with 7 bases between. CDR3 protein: CASSYGRNTEAFF. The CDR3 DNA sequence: TGTGCCAGCAGCTATGGGCGGAACACTGAAGCTTTCTTT.

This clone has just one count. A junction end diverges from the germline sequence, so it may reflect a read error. For the CDR3, the DNA is TGTTCCAGCAGCCCTCACGACAGGACCCAAGAGACCCAGTACTTC. Translation gives CSSSPHDRTQETQYF. The rearrangement joins TRBV7-9 to TRBJ2-5; a weak D match, TRBD1 (6 bases). The germline CDR1 and CDR2 sequences are SEHNR and FQNEAQ (reference sequence). CDR3 size: 15 residues.

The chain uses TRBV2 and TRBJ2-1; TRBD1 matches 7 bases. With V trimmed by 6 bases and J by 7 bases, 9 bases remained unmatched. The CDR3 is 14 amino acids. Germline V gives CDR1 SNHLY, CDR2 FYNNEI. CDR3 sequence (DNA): TGTGCCAGCAGGAAGATTGACAGGGATAATGAGCAGTTCTTC. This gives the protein CASRKIDRDNEQFF.

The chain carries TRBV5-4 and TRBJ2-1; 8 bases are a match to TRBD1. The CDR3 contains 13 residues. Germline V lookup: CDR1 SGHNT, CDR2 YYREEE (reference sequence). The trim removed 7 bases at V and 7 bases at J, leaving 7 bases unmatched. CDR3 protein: CASSGQVGNEQFF. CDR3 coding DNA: TGTGCCAGCTCGGGACAGGTGGGGAATGAGCAGTTCTTC.

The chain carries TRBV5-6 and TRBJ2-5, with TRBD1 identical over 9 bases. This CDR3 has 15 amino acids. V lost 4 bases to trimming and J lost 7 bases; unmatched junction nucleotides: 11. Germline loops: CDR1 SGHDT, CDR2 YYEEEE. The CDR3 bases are TGTGCCAGCAGCCGGGGACAGGGCCTAGGGATGACCCAGTACTTC. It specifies CASSRGQGLGMTQYF.